This entry is about one T cell receptor beta chain. What it recognizes is unknown. PCR employed 60 Vbeta and 13 Jbeta primers. TCRdb's copy holds only in-frame clones and misses some; the assay was immunoSEQ multiplex PCR. The data contain some 95,000 clones, roughly 70% of them singletons. The sample belongs to a study of cytomegalovirus exposure and HLA in healthy donors. General study findings and limits: Association of roughly 17,000 TCR beta sequences with HLA alleles was found at 0.05 false discovery rate in a later analysis. Most likely, a cluster of highly shared sequence variants arose as a sequencing artifact.

The J segment lost 5 bases and the V segment lost 5 bases, leaving 12 bases of the junction unmatched. Germline V gene sequence: CDR1 MDHEN, CDR2 SYDVKM. CDR3 length: 16 residues. The V gene is TRBV28, the J gene TRBJ2-1; TRBD1 matches at 7 bases. Sequencing used PBMCs. The source of this sequence is a woman younger than 30 in good health and CMV-seropositive. CDR3 protein: CASSRLQGSRNNEQFF. The DNA for the CDR3 is TGTGCCAGCAGTAGATTACAGGGGAGCAGGAACAATGAGCAGTTCTTC.